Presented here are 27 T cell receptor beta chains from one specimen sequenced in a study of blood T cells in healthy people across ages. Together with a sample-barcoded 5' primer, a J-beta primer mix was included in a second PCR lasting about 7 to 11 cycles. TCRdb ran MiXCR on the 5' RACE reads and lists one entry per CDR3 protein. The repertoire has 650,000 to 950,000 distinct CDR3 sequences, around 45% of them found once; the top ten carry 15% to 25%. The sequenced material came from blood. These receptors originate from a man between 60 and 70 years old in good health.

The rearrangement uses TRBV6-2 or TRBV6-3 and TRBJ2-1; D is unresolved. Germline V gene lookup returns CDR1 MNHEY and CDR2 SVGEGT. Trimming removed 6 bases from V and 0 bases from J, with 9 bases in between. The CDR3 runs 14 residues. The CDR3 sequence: CASSHGVSYNEQFF. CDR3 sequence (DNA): TGTGCCAGCAGCCACGGCGTCTCCTACAATGAGCAGTTCTTC.

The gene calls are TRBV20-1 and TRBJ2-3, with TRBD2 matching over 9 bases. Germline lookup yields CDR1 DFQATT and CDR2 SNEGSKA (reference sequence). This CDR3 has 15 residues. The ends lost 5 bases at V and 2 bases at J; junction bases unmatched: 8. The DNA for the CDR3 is TGCAGTGCTCCGAAACTAGCGGGTAACACAGATACGCAGTATTTT. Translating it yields CSAPKLAGNTDTQYF.

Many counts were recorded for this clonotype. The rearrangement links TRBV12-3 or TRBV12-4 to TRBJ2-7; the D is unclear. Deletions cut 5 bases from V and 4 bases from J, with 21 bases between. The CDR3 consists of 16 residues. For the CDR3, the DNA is TGTGCCAGCAGTCGGTCATTGGCATCATCCCCATACGAGCAGTACTTC. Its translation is CASSRSLASSPYEQYF.

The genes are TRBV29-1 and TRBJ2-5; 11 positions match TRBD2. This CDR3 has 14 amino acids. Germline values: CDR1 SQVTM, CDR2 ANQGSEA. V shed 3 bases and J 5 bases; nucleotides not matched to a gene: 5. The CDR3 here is CSVEGSGGAETQYF. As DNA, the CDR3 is TGCAGCGTTGAGGGTAGCGGGGGGGCGGAGACCCAGTACTTC.

CDR3 amino acids: CASGPSGGTEQYF. The CDR3 DNA is TGTGCCAGCGGACCTAGCGGGGGAACCGAGCAGTACTTC. This chain joins TRBV7-9 and TRBJ2-4, with TRBD2 matching 10 bases. The J call may be faulty, since TRBJ2-7 better matches the DNA end. Germline lookup yields CDR1 SEHNR and CDR2 FQNEAQ (reference sequence). This CDR3 has 13 amino acids.

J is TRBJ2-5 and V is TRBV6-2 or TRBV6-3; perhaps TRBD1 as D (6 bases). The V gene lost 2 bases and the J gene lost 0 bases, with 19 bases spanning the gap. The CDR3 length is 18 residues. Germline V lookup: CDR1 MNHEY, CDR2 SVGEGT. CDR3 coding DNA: TGTGCCAGCAGTTACGGCGGTGGTTCAAGGGGGTACCAAGAGACCCAGTACTTC. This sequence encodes CASSYGGGSRGYQETQYF.

The CDR3 nucleotides are TGTGCCAGCAGGGTCCGGGGGGGGATCTACAATGAGCAGTTCTTC. It translates to CASRVRGGIYNEQFF. J is TRBJ2-1 and V is TRBV6-6; TRBD2 matches at 8 bases. J lost 3 bases, V lost 6 bases, and 7 bases had no gene match. The length of the CDR3 is 15 residues. CDR1 and CDR2 from the germline V gene are MNHNY and SVGAGI (reference sequence).

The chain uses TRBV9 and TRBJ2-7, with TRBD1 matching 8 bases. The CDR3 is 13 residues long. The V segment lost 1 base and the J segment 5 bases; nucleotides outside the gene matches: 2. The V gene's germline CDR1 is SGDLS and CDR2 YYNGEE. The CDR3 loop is CASSVQGADEQYF. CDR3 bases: TGTGCCAGCAGCGTACAGGGGGCTGACGAGCAGTACTTC. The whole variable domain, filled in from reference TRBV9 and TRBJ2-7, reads DSGVTQTPKHLITATGQRVTLRCSPRSGDLSVYWYQQSLDQGLQFLIQYYNGEERAKGNILERFSAQQFPDLHSELNLSSLELGDSALYFCASSVQGADEQYFGPGTRLTVT.

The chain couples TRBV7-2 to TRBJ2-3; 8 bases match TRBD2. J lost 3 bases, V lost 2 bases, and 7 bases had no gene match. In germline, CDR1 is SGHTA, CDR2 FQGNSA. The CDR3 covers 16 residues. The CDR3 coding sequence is TGTGCCAGCAGCTTAAGCGGGAGAAGGGGGACAGATACGCAGTATTTT. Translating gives CASSLSGRRGTDTQYF.

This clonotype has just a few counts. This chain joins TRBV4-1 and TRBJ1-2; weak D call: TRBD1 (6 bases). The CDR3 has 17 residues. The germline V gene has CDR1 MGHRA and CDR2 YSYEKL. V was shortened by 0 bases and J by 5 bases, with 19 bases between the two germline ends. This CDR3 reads CASSQDAMDSGIYGYTF. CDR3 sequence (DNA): TGCGCCAGCAGCCAAGATGCCATGGACAGTGGCATTTATGGCTACACCTTC.

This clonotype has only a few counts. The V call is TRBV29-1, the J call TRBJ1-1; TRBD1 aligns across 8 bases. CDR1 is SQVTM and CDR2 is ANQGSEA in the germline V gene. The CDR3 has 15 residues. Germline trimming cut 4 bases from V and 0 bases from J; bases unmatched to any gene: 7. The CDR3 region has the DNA TGCAGCGTTGTTCCTATGGGACAGGTGAACACTGAAGCTTTCTTT. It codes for CSVVPMGQVNTEAFF.

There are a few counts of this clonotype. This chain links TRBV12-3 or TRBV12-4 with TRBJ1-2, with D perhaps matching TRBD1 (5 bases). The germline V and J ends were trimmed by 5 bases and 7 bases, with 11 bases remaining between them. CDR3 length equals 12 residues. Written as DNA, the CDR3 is TGTGCCAGCAGTCCCCAGGGTTTTGGCTACACCTTC. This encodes CASSPQGFGYTF.

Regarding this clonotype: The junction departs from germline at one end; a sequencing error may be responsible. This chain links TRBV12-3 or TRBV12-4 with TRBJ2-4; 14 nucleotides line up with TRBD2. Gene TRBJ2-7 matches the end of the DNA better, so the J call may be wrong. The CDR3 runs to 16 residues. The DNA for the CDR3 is TGTGCCTGCAGTTTTCGACTAGCGGGGGGGCCTGGCGAGCAGTACTTC. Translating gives CACSFRLAGGPGEQYF.

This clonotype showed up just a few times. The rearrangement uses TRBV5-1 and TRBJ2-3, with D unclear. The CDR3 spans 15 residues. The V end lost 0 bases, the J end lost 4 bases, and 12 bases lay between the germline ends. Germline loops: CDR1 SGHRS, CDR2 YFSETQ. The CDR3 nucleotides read TGCGCCAGCAGCTTGGGGGGTCTGGGCGCAGATACGCAGTATTTT. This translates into CASSLGGLGADTQYF.

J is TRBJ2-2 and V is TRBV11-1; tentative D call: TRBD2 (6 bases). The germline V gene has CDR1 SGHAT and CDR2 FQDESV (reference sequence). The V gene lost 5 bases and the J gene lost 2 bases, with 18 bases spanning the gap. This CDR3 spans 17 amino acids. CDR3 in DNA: TGTGCCAGCAGCCTGTCCCCCGGTACTAGCAACACCGGGGAGCTGTTTTTT. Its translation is CASSLSPGTSNTGELFF.

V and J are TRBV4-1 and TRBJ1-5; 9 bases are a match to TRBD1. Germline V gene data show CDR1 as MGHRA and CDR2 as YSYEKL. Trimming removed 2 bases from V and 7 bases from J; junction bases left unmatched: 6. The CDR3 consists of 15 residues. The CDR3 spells CASSQKQGARQPQHF. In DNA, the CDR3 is TGCGCCAGCAGCCAAAAACAGGGGGCTAGGCAGCCCCAGCATTTT.

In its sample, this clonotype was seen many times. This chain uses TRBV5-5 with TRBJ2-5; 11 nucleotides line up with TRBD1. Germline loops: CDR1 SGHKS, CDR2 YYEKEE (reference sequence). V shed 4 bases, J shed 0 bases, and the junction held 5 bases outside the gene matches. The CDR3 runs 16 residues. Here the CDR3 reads CASSPGTGGYQETQYF. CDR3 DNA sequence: TGTGCCAGCAGCCCCGGGACAGGGGGGTACCAAGAGACCCAGTACTTC.

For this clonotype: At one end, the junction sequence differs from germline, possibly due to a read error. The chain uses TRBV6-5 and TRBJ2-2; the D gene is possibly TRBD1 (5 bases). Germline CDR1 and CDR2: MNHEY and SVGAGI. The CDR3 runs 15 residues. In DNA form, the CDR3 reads TGTGTCAGCAGGGCGAATAGAGGGAACACCGGGGAGCTGTTTTTT. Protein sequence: CVSRANRGNTGELFF.

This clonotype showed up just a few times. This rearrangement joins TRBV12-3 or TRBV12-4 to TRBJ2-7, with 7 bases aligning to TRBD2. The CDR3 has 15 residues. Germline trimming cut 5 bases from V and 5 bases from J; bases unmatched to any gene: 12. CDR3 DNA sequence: TGTGCCAGCAGTCCACAGTGGGGAGGGTCCAACGAGCAGTACTTC. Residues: CASSPQWGGSNEQYF.

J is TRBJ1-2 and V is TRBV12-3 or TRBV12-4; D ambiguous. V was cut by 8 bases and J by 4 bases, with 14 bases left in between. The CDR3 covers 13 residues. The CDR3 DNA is TGTGCCAGCGGTACCGGGAGTCCCTATGGCTACACCTTC. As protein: CASGTGSPYGYTF.

In DNA, the CDR3 is TGCGCCAGCAGCCAGACAAGACATTCGAACACTGAAGCTTTCTTT. This sequence encodes CASSQTRHSNTEAFF. The rearrangement joins TRBV4-3 to TRBJ1-1, with unresolved D. The length of the CDR3 is 15 residues. V was trimmed by 3 bases and J by 1 base, leaving 12 bases between them. Germline V lookup: CDR1 LGHNA, CDR2 YSLEER.

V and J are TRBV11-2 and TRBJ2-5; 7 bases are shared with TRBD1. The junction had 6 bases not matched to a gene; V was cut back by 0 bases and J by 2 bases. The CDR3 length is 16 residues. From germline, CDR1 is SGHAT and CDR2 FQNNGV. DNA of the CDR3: TGTGCCAGCAGCTTAGATATAGGGGGCTTACAAGAGACCCAGTACTTC. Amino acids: CASSLDIGGLQETQYF. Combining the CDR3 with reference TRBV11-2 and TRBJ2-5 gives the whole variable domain EAGVAQSPRYKIIEKRQSVAFWCNPISGHATLYWYQQILGQGPKLLIQFQNNGVVDDSQLPKDRFSAERLKGVDSTLKIQPAKLEDSAVYLCASSLDIGGLQETQYFGPGTRLLVL.

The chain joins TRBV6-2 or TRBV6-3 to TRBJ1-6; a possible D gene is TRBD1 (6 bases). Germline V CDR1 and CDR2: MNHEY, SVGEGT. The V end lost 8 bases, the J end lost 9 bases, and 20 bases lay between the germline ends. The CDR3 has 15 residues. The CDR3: CASGGRQSGRSPLHF. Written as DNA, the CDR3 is TGTGCCAGCGGGGGCCGACAGTCGGGTCGTTCACCCCTCCACTTT.

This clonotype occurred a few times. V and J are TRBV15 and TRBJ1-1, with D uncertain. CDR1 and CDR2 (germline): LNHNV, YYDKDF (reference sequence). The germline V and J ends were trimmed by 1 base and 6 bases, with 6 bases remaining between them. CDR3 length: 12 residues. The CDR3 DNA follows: TGTGCCACCAGCAGAGGAGGAGCTGAAGCTTTCTTT. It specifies CATSRGGAEAFF.

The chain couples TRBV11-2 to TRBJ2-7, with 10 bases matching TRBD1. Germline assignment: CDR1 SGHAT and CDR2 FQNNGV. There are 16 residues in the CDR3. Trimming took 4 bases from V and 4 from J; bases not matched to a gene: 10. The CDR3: CASSSSTGGISYEQYF. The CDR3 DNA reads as TGTGCCAGCAGCTCTTCGACAGGGGGCATCTCTTACGAGCAGTACTTC.

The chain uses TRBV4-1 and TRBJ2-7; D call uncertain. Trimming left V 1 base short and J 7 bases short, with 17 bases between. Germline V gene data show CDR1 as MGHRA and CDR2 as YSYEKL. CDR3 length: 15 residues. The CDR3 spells CASSQGLGSYNEQYF. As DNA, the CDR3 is TGCGCCAGCAGCCAAGGTCTTGGATCCTACAATGAGCAGTACTTC.

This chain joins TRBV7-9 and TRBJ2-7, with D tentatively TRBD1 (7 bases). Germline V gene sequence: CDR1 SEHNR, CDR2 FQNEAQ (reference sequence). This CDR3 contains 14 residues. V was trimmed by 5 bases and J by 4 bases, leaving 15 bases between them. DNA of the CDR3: TGTGCCAGCAGCCCCGGGGGACAGAAATACGAGCAGTACTTC. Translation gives CASSPGGQKYEQYF.